This TCR beta chain was sequenced for a study of regulatory T cells in long-lasting Graves disease (dated by TCRdb to about 2021). Looking at the study overall: Newly diagnosed Graves' disease patients had taken antithyroid drugs for less than 3 months. Persistent Graves' disease patients were compared with newly diagnosed Graves' disease patients by peripheral blood TCR sequencing and RNA sequencing. A total of around 33 samples were covered by TCR sequencing, comprising some 13 persistent and approximately 20 newly diagnosed Graves' disease patients. The study took place in China and was registered as a clinical trial.

The method was multiplex PCR. The listed sequencing device is Illumina HiSeq 4000. To build TCR beta libraries, CDR3 regions were amplified by Arm-PCR using iRepertoire HTBI primers. Before sequencing, the PCR products went through gel purification. The paper's data handling went like this. Across samples, approximately 68 TRBV and 15 or so TRBJ segments were identified and used for gene usage analysis of CDR3 amino acid clonotypes. COPE and FqMerger were used to merge the filtered high-quality paired reads into contigs. BLAST was used to align contigs to IMGT TRBV, TRBD and TRBJ reference genes, with CDR3 defined following IMGT. Any clonotype with a frequency above 0.1% was classified as a highly expanded clone. Repertoire diversity was measured by Shannon entropy, and V-J evenness by the Gini coefficient. A clonotype found in more than one individual was treated as public. The raw public data were reprocessed by TCRdb itself: fastp quality trimming at Q25, MiXCR clonotype calling, in-frame beta chains only. For every CDR3 protein sequence, its rows merge into one entry that carries the most common genes and DNA. The V and J calls and clone size are TCRdb's, not the authors'. The sample table contains fewer than 350,000 distinct CDR3 sequences; only one count was recorded for 18% of them. More than 30% of the sample is taken by the ten largest.

With respect to this clonotype: What this receptor recognizes is not known. No base quality values were provided; no much bigger clone lies one nucleotide off.

The research as a whole found: Sequencing and analysis were limited to the TCR beta chain. Only peripheral blood was studied, because thyroid tissue, the primary lesion, was inaccessible. Compared with newly diagnosed patients, persistent Graves' disease patients had lower TCR Shannon entropy and fewer highly expanded clones, which suggests clonal expansion. A larger number of public clonotypes was shared among persistent patients (around 2,700) than among newly diagnosed patients (roughly 970). The authors noted that the small sample size was a limitation that may lower accuracy. TRBV28, TRBJ1-2 and TRBJ2-5 were preferentially used in persistent disease, while TRBV20-1 and TRBJ2-1 were favored in newly diagnosed disease.

In light of the paper, this sample's time point label describes: newly diagnosed GD, antithyroid drugs for less than 3 months. For both TCR sequencing and RNA sequencing, RNA was extracted from PBMCs in TRIzol. The diagnosis of Graves' disease was made according to American Thyroid Association guidelines. Patients were recruited from an endocrinology department in Xi'an, China. Each patient gave 8.5 to 9.5 milliliters of peripheral blood, collected in an EDTA anticoagulant tube. Ficoll Paque Plus density gradient separation was used to isolate PBMCs, and no further T cell sorting was performed. An Agilent 2100 Bioanalyzer and agarose gel were used to assess RNA quality, and a NanoDrop 2000 was used to measure RNA concentration. V loses 5 bases at its end and J loses 2 bases; junction bases beyond the gene matches: 6. Taken from cysteine to phenylalanine, the CDR3 has 15 residues. Solely the CDR3 DNA is kept, with 45 bases framed from the first base.

Sequenced here: peripheral blood mononuclear cells (PBMCs), sampled at new diagnosis, from a patient treated with antithyroid drugs. The sequence was obtained from a female donor with Graves disease. The chain couples TRBV12-3 or TRBV12-4 to TRBJ1-3, with 7 bases matching TRBD1. The CDR3 sequence is CASSPTGRTGNTIYF. The sequenced DNA: TGTGCCAGCAGTCCGACAGGGAGGACTGGAAACACCATATATTTT.